The 5 T cell receptor beta chains below were found in one sample sequenced in a study of PD-L1 blockade in urothelial cancer. The repertoire was sequenced with immunoSEQ multiplex PCR; TCRdb's copy has only in-frame clones and lacks some. The repertoire consists of 13,000 to 15,000 clones, with roughly 90% occurring once and the leading ten covering approximately 14%. The specimen was PBMCs, collected around atezolizumab (anti-PD-L1) treatment. These receptors were taken from a man between 65 and 85 years old with urothelial cancer.

The chain joins TRBV5-1 to TRBJ1-2; TRBD1 might be the D (5 bases). The CDR3 is 13 amino acids. Germline V gives CDR1 SGHRS, CDR2 YFSETQ. The V and J ends lost 5 bases and 4 bases respectively, with 12 bases between them. This chain's CDR3 is CASSRGGPYGYTF. CDR3 in DNA: TGCGCCAGCAGTAGGGGAGGGCCCTATGGCTACACCTTC.

The chain uses TRBV6-5 and TRBJ1-5, with a weak D call TRBD1 (6 bases). This CDR3 has 15 residues. Germline V gene data show CDR1 as MNHEY and CDR2 as SVGAGI. V lost 3 bases, J lost 0 bases, and 9 bases lay in between. The CDR3 region has the DNA TGTGCCAGCAGTTATCAGGGGCTTAGCAATCAGCCCCAGCATTTT. Translation gives CASSYQGLSNQPQHF.

V usage is TRBV5-6 and J usage is TRBJ1-1, with 8 bases lining up with TRBD1. Losses at the gene ends were 5 bases for V and 4 bases for J; bases not matched to a gene: 10. The CDR3 runs to 15 residues. CDR1 and CDR2 (germline): SGHDT, YYEEEE. The CDR3 DNA follows: TGTGCCAGCAGGAGACAGGGGCTCCATAGCACTGAAGCTTTCTTT. Residues: CASRRQGLHSTEAFF.

The chain couples TRBV7-2 to TRBJ2-1; TRBD2 matches at 10 bases. V lost 5 bases and J lost 9; bases outside the gene matches: 13. Germline loops: CDR1 SGHTA, CDR2 FQGNSA. The CDR3 spans 16 residues. CDR3 nucleotide sequence: TGTGCCAGCAGCCCTAGGCTAGCGGGGGAGGTCAGTGAGCAGTTCTTC. Protein product: CASSPRLAGEVSEQFF.

This rearrangement joins TRBV7-9 to TRBJ1-2; D uncertain. V was trimmed by 5 bases and J by 5 bases, leaving 12 bases between them. Germline CDR1 and CDR2: SEHNR and FQNEAQ (reference sequence). This CDR3 spans 13 amino acids. This chain's CDR3 is CASSVELLYGYTF. CDR3 sequence (DNA): TGTGCCAGCAGCGTCGAGCTGTTATATGGCTACACCTTC. Using reference TRBV7-9 and TRBJ1-2 for the parts outside the CDR3, the full variable domain is DTGVSQNPRHKITKRGQNVTFRCDPISEHNRLYWYRQTLGQGPEFLTYFQNEAQLEKSRLLSDRFSAERPKGSFSTLEIQRTEQGDSAMYLCASSVELLYGYTFGSGTRLTVV.